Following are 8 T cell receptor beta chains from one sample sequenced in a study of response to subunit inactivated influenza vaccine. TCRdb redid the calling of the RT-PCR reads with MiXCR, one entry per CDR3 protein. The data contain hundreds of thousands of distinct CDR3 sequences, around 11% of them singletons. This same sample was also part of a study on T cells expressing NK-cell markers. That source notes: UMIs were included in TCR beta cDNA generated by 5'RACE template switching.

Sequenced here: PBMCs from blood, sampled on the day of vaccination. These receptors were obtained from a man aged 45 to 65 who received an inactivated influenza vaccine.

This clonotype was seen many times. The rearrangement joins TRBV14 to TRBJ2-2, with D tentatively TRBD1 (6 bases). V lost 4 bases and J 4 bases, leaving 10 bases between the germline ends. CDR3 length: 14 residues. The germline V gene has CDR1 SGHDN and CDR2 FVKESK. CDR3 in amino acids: CASSLDRTTGELFF. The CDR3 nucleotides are TGTGCCAGCAGCCTGGACAGAACCACCGGGGAGCTGTTTTTT.

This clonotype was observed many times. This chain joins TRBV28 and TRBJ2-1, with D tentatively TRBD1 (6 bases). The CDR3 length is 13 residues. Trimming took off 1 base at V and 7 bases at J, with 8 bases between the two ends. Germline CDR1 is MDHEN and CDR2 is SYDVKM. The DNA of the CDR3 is TGTGCCAGCAGTTTATACAGGGCGAATGAGCAGTTCTTC. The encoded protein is CASSLYRANEQFF.

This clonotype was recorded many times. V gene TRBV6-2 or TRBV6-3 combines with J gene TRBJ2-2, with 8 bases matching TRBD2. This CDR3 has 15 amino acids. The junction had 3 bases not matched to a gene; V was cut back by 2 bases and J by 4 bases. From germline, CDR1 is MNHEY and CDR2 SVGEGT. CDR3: CASSYVAGGTGELFF. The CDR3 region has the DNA TGTGCCAGCAGTTACGTGGCGGGAGGCACCGGGGAGCTGTTTTTT.

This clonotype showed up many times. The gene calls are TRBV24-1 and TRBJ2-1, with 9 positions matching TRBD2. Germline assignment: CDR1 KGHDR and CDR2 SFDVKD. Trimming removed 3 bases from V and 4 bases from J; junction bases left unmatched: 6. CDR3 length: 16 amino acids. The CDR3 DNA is TGTGCCACCAGTGATGGAGCGGGGGGACAGTACAATGAGCAGTTCTTC. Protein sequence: CATSDGAGGQYNEQFF.

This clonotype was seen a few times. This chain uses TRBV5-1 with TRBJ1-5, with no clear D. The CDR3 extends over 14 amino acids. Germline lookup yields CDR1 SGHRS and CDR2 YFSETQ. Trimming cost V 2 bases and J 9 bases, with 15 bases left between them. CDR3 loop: CASSFGSGLGPQHF. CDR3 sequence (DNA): TGCGCCAGCAGCTTTGGGAGCGGATTGGGGCCCCAGCATTTT.

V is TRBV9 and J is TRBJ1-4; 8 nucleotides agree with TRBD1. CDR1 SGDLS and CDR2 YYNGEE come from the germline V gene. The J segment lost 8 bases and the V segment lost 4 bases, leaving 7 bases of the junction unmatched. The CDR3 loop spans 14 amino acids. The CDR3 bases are TGTGCCAGCAGCCCGGGACAGGCCGGGGAAAAACTGTTTTTT. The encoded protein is CASSPGQAGEKLFF.

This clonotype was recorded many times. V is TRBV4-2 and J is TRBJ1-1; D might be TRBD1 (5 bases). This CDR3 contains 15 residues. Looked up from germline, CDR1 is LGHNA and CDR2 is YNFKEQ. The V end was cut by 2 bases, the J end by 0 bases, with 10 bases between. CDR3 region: CASSQIGELNTEAFF. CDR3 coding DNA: TGTGCCAGCAGCCAAATAGGGGAGTTGAACACTGAAGCTTTCTTT.

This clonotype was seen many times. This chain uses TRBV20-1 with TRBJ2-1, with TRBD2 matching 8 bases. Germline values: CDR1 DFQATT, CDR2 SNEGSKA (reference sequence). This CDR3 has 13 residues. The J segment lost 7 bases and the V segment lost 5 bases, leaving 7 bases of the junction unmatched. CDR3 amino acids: CSARGSGSNEQFF. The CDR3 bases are TGCAGTGCTCGGGGAAGCGGGAGTAATGAGCAGTTCTTC.